This entry describes one T cell receptor (beta chain). Its antigen specificity is not known. Base qualities are not provided; no much larger clone lies one nucleotide away. V has 2 bases trimmed and J has 3 bases trimmed; junction bases matching no gene number 3. The CDR3 measures 14 amino acids from cysteine to phenylalanine. The entry retains the CDR3 DNA only, 42 bases that are in frame from base 1. From a lookup of the germline V gene (reference sequence), CDR1 and CDR2 are MNHNY and SVGAGI. What this sample's time point label stands for: at surgical resection after neoadjuvant nivolumab +/- ipilimumab. Samples were obtained from the phase 2 randomized NEOSTAR trial, in which neoadjuvant nivolumab or nivolumab plus ipilimumab followed by surgery was tested in operable NSCLC. The sample originates from a study of neoadjuvant nivolumab and ipilimumab in lung cancer (dated by TCRdb to the early 2020s). Regarding the research as a whole: In the NEOSTAR trial, nivolumab was administered intravenously at 3 mg/kg on days 1, 15 and 29, and the combination arm also received ipilimumab 1 mg/kg on day 1 only. For each study arm, the primary endpoint of the trial was the rate of major pathologic response (MPR) in the intention-to-treat population. The study compared TCR repertoires in pretherapy (baseline) peripheral blood with TCR repertoires in tumors resected at surgery following neoadjuvant immune checkpoint blockade. In the trial, around 43 patients with operable NSCLC were treated, of whom 23 were randomized to nivolumab monotherapy and around 20 to nivolumab plus ipilimumab. Seven patients had matched pretherapy and resected tumor pairs analyzed, with four treated with nivolumab and three with nivolumab plus ipilimumab. Paper-wide results and their limitations: A small number of samples underwent TCR sequencing. Compared with tumor-adjacent uninvolved lung, resected tumors had greater TCR richness and clonality, and increases showed up in more of the dual-therapy-treated tumors. A positive correlation was observed between pretherapy blood TCR richness and richness in tumors resected after neoadjuvant therapy (Spearman R of about 0.82). From pretherapy to surgery, tumor T-cell richness and clonality increased in three of three dual-therapy tumors but in only two of four nivolumab-treated tumors. No significant correlation was found between TCR clonality and pathologic tumor regression, and only one major-pathologic-response sample was available for the clonality analysis.

The receptor library was made with the immunoSEQ multiplex PCR assay. On the authors' methods: Richness and clonality were used to summarize the repertoires, and clones that significantly expanded or contracted between pre- and post-therapy samples were identified. TCRdb took this table from immuneACCESS and kept in-frame rearrangements with V and J called. Such tables lack part of the clones; where checked against another copy, unresolved V genes explain under half of the gap, and the rest is unexplained. That table gives V, J and clone size, and the DNA gave D and trimming. This sample has about 26,000 clones in its table, and approximately 85% of those were observed once. Together, the top ten hold about 9% of the sample.

The TCR was taken from an adult with non-small cell lung cancer. The chain employs TRBV6-6 and TRBJ1-1; 7 of the junction bases match TRBD1. The material sequenced was tumor tissue, taken after neoadjuvant nivolumab, alone or with ipilimumab, at or shortly before surgery. The CDR3 region: CASSYKGAYTEAFF. The DNA sequence is as follows: TGTGCCAGCAGTTACAAGGGGGCGTACACTGAAGCTTTCTTT.